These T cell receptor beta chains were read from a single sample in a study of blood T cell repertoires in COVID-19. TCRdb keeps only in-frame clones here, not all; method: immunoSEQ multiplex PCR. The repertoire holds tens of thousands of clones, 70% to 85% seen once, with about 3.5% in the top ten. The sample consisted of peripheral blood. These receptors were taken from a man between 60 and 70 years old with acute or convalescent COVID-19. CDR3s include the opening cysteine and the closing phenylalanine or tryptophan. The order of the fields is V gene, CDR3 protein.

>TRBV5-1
CASSLTSEYYNEQFF
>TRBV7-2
CASSLVEGTEAFF
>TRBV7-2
CASSFHSYEQYF
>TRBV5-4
CASSAGSQETQYF
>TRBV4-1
CASSYPGRTDTQYF
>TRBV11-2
CASSMTGVTEAFF
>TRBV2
CASSWDFGHEQYF
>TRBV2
CASSSPGLAGDNEQFF
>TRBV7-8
CASSLSTDRGAMGYTF
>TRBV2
CASSVGTALGNQPQHF
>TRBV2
CASSEQGVLYEQYF
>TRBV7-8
CASSLDPRGYNEQFF